Listed below are T cell receptor beta chains from one sample, sequenced in a study of beta chain features in type 1 diabetes. Data came from immunoSEQ multiplex PCR; TCRdb stores just in-frame clones and leaves some out. Altogether hundreds of thousands of clones are present, more than 12% being singletons, with the ten largest covering nearly 0.04%. Sequencing was done on a sample of naive CD4+ T cells from blood. All receptors derive from a man aged 18 to 35 with type 1 diabetes. The CDR3 runs from the conserved cysteine through the conserved F or W. D genes are given only for firm matches. Part of the rows lack a size; the others show once, few, many or a class for expanded clones.

J	D	size	V	CDR3	DNA
TRBJ1-5	-	few	TRBV25-1	CASSEYQGQPQHF	TGTGCCAGCAGTGAATATCAAGGTCAGCCCCAGCATTTT
TRBJ2-7	-	-	TRBV6-5	CASRNIYEQYF	TGTGCCAGCAGAAATATCTACGAGCAGTACTTC
TRBJ1-2	-	-	TRBV5-1	CASSLTQGYGYTF	TGCGCCAGCAGCTTGACCCAGGGTTATGGCTACACCTTC
TRBJ2-7	-	-	TRBV7-6	CASSLVVVPYEQYF	TGTGCCAGCAGCTTAGTCGTAGTTCCCTACGAGCAGTACTTC
TRBJ2-7	TRBD1	-	TRBV5-1	CASSLSGQGYEQYF	TGCGCCAGCAGCTTGAGTGGACAGGGCTACGAGCAGTACTTC
TRBJ2-1	-	many	TRBV5-4	CASSFYNEQFF	TGTGCCAGCAGCTTCTACAATGAGCAGTTCTTC
TRBJ1-2	-	-	TRBV4-2	CASSQDVYGYTF	TGTGCCAGCAGCCAGGATGTCTATGGCTACACCTTC
TRBJ1-1	-	few	TRBV5-8	CASSSIRGNTEAFF	TGTGCCAGCAGCTCAATTCGAGGGAACACTGAAGCTTTCTTT
TRBJ2-4	-	-	TRBV5-4	CASSLLGAGPRSGNIQYF	TGTGCCAGCAGCCTCCTGGGGGCCGGGCCTCGCAGCGGAAACATTCAGTACTTC
TRBJ2-2	-	few	TRBV10-3	CAIRTGKDGGELFF	TGTGCCATCCGAACCGGGAAAGACGGCGGGGAGCTGTTTTTT
TRBJ2-7	TRBD1	-	TRBV18	CASSLFEDRDLHEQYF	TGTGCCAGCTCACTCTTTGAGGACAGGGATTTACACGAGCAGTACTTC
TRBJ2-3	-	-	TRBV7-9	CASSLRDTQYF	TGTGCCAGCAGCTTAAGGGATACGCAGTATTTT
TRBJ1-1	TRBD1	-	TRBV30	CAWTISGRGRMNTEAFF	TGTGCCTGGACCATAAGTGGCAGGGGGCGGATGAACACTGAAGCTTTCTTT
TRBJ2-7	-	-	TRBV5-1	CASSVTFGSYEQYF	TGCGCCAGCAGCGTGACCTTCGGCAGCTACGAGCAGTACTTC
TRBJ1-1	-	-	TRBV30	CAWSVLVRNTEAFF	TGTGCCTGGAGTGTACTAGTAAGGAACACTGAAGCTTTCTTT
TRBJ2-7	-	few	TRBV15	CATSREGLVYEQYF	TGTGCCACCAGCAGAGAGGGTTTGGTTTACGAGCAGTACTTC
TRBJ1-3	-	few	TRBV5-4	CASSLGTTGNTIYF	TGTGCCAGCAGCTTGGGGACGACTGGAAACACCATATATTTT
TRBJ2-3	-	-	TRBV5-1	CASSSARYRESTDTQYF	TGCGCCAGCAGCTCCGCCAGATACAGGGAAAGCACAGATACGCAGTATTTT
TRBJ2-7	TRBD2	-	TRBV7-9	CASSAIIAGGNYEQYF	TGTGCCAGCAGCGCTATTATAGCGGGGGGGAACTACGAGCAGTACTTC
TRBJ2-3	-	-	TRBV29-1	CSVVASLDTQYF	TGCAGCGTTGTAGCAAGCCTAGATACGCAGTATTTT
TRBJ2-7	-	-	TRBV6-1	CASSEFAATYEQYF	TGTGCCAGCAGTGAATTCGCAGCCACCTACGAGCAGTACTTC
TRBJ2-1	TRBD1	-	TRBV30	CAWSLQGASYNEQFF	TGTGCCTGGAGTTTACAGGGGGCTTCCTACAATGAGCAGTTCTTC
TRBJ2-3	-	few	TRBV6-6	CASDMGADTQYF	TGTGCCAGCGATATGGGTGCAGATACGCAGTATTTT
TRBJ1-4	-	-	TRBV30	CAWRAKATNEKLFF	TGTGCCTGGAGGGCCAAGGCAACTAATGAAAAACTGTTTTTT
TRBJ2-7	TRBD1	-	TRBV18	CASSPFPDRAGEQYF	TGTGCCAGCTCACCCTTTCCGGACAGGGCGGGAGAGCAGTACTTC
TRBJ2-1	TRBD1	-	TRBV9	CASSPGTGGRNEQFF	TGTGCCAGCAGCCCCGGGACAGGGGGTAGAAATGAGCAGTTCTTC
TRBJ2-7	TRBD2	-	TRBV29-1	CSVEVASGRPDEQYF	TGCAGCGTTGAAGTTGCTAGCGGGAGACCAGACGAGCAGTACTTC
TRBJ2-7	TRBD2	-	TRBV4-1	CASSQGLAGEQYF	TGCGCCAGCAGCCAAGGGCTAGCGGGTGAGCAGTACTTC
TRBJ1-3	-	-	TRBV15	CATSRGTAGNTIYF	TGTGCCACCAGCAGAGGGACAGCTGGAAACACCATATATTTT
TRBJ2-5	-	few	TRBV5-1	CASSFGRPGETQYF	TGCGCCAGCAGCTTCGGACGGCCGGGAGAGACCCAGTACTTC
TRBJ2-2	TRBD1	few	TRBV5-1	CASSSQGAGELFF	TGCGCCAGCAGCTCTCAGGGGGCCGGGGAGCTGTTTTTT
TRBJ2-5	TRBD1	-	TRBV29-1	CSADLGQDGETQYF	TGCAGCGCCGACTTAGGACAGGATGGAGAGACCCAGTACTTC
TRBJ2-3	-	few	TRBV4-1	CASSQVGTITDTQYF	TGCGCCAGCAGCCAAGTTGGGACAATCACAGATACGCAGTATTTT
TRBJ2-1	-	-	TRBV19	CASSIEQAGEQFF	TGTGCCAGTAGTATAGAGCAGGCCGGTGAGCAGTTCTTC
TRBJ2-7	TRBD2	few	TRBV14	CASSLIAGGPYEQYF	TGTGCCAGCAGCCTGATAGCGGGGGGGCCGTACGAGCAGTACTTC
TRBJ2-7	-	-	TRBV29-1	CSVEEGGEQYF	TGCAGCGTTGAAGAGGGCGGGGAGCAGTACTTC
TRBJ1-6	-	-	TRBV7-9	CASSPSPDSALHF	TGTGCCAGCAGCCCCTCACCCGATTCGGCCCTCCACTTT
TRBJ2-7	TRBD1	few	TRBV20-1	CSAEALDRGYF	TGCAGTGCTGAAGCTTTGGACAGGGGGTACTTC
TRBJ2-5	-	few	TRBV7-2	CASSLPGVETQYF	TGTGCCAGCAGCTTGCCGGGAGTGGAGACCCAGTACTTC
TRBJ2-5	-	-	TRBV30	CAWSEDIGQYF	TGTGCCTGGAGTGAAGATATCGGTCAGTACTTC
TRBJ2-3	TRBD2	-	TRBV4-1	CASSQAPSGRGTDTQYF	TGCGCCAGCAGCCAAGCTCCTAGCGGGAGAGGCACAGATACGCAGTATTTT